The 25 T cell receptor beta chains below were found in one sample sequenced in a study of a mutant IDH1 vaccine in newly diagnosed glioma. The assay was immunoSEQ multiplex PCR, and TCRdb's table has in-frame clones only and misses some. The table includes fewer than 20,000 clones, about 80% detected once. Described time point: baseline, week 1 (first vaccination visit). The treatment is: pre-vaccination baseline after standard-of-care therapy. The sample consisted of PBMCs, taken from a glioma patient treated with radiotherapy, temozolomide or both. The receptors here all came from a man aged 40-55 years with glioma.

The genes are TRBV9 and TRBJ2-5, with TRBD2 as a possible D gene (6 bases). The CDR3 length is 15 residues. V was shortened by 0 bases and J by 5 bases, with 14 bases between the two germline ends. Looked up from germline, CDR1 is SGDLS and CDR2 is YYNGEE. The CDR3 reads CASSVGGTRRETQYF. The CDR3 DNA reads as TGTGCCAGCAGCGTAGGCGGGACGCGGCGGGAGACCCAGTACTTC.

This chain joins TRBV6-6 and TRBJ1-2; weak D call: TRBD1 (5 bases). V lost 6 bases and J lost 7, with 15 bases in between. CDR1 and CDR2 (germline): MNHNY, SVGAGI (reference sequence). This CDR3 is 13 amino acids long. CDR3 amino acids: CASSQKETAGYTF. The CDR3 DNA sequence: TGTGCCAGCAGCCAAAAGGAGACAGCTGGCTACACCTTC.

This chain joins TRBV5-1 and TRBJ1-4; D may be TRBD1 (5 bases). The CDR3 loop spans 16 amino acids. Trimming cost V 0 bases and J 8 bases, with 17 bases left between them. Germline CDR1 reads SGHRS; CDR2 reads YFSETQ. The CDR3 loop is CASSLDASGYGEKLFF. The CDR3 DNA reads as TGCGCCAGCAGCTTGGACGCCTCAGGGTATGGAGAAAAACTGTTTTTT.

CDR3 nucleotides: TGTGCCAGTAGTATTGGGACTAGCGGATACTACGAGCAGTACTTC. Translating gives CASSIGTSGYYEQYF. This sequence joins TRBV19 and TRBJ2-7; 11 bases align to TRBD2. This CDR3 comprises 15 residues. The V gene's germline CDR1 is LNHDA and CDR2 SQIVND (reference sequence). V was pared by 3 bases and J by 3 bases, with 4 bases of the junction left unmatched.

V gene TRBV7-2 combines with J gene TRBJ2-3, with 7 bases lining up with TRBD1. Losses at the gene ends were 5 bases for V and 0 bases for J; bases not matched to a gene: 5. Germline-derived CDR1 and CDR2 are SGHTA and FQGNSA. This CDR3 is 15 amino acids long. The CDR3 protein is CASSETGISTDTQYF. CDR3 DNA sequence: TGTGCCAGCAGCGAGACAGGGATCAGCACAGATACGCAGTATTTT.

This chain joins TRBV18 and TRBJ2-7; D perhaps matches TRBD2 (6 bases). The CDR3 runs 16 residues. The ends were cut back, 3 bases at V and 2 bases at J, with 17 bases in the middle. Germline assignment: CDR1 KGHSH and CDR2 LQKENI. In nucleotides, the CDR3 is TGTGCCAGCTCACCGATTGGAGGGCCGTGCACCTACGAGCAGTACGTC. Translation: CASSPIGGPCTYEQYV.

This chain connects TRBV5-5 to TRBJ1-2; possibly TRBD1 for D (6 bases). The CDR3 is 15 amino acids. CDR1 is SGHKS, CDR2 YYEKEE, per germline (reference sequence). Trimming shortened V by 0 bases and J by 7 bases, and 16 bases separated the two germline ends. The CDR3 nucleotides read TGTGCCAGCAGCTTGGAAGTCAGCAGGGGCCGTGGCTACACCTTC. This codes for CASSLEVSRGRGYTF.

The rearrangement links TRBV7-9 to TRBJ2-1, with 7 bases fitting TRBD1. This CDR3 contains 13 residues. The germline V gene encodes CDR1 SEHNR and CDR2 FQNEAQ (reference sequence). Germline trimming cut 4 bases from V and 7 bases from J; bases unmatched to any gene: 4. As DNA, the CDR3 is TGTGCCAGCAGCTACATCAGGGGGAATGAGCAGTTCTTC. Amino acids: CASSYIRGNEQFF.

This clone showed up just once. The chain links TRBV9 to TRBJ2-1, with TRBD2 as a possible D gene (5 bases). CDR1 is SGDLS, CDR2 YYNGEE, per germline. The CDR3 length is 14 residues. V lost 3 bases and J lost 9, with 16 bases in between. For the CDR3, the DNA is TGTGCCAGCAGCGCGGGCGGGTATGACGGTGAGCAGTTCTTC. As protein: CASSAGGYDGEQFF.

The chain employs TRBV6-1 and TRBJ1-1, with 7 bases lining up with TRBD1. Trimming took 5 bases from V and 8 from J; bases not matched to a gene: 14. This CDR3 contains 15 residues. Germline V gives CDR1 MNHNS, CDR2 SASEGT. CDR3 region: CASSSADRAFREAFF. The CDR3 nucleotides are TGTGCCAGCAGTTCCGCCGACAGGGCTTTTAGAGAAGCTTTCTTT.

The DNA for the CDR3 is TGTGCCAGCAGTTATGGTACAGGGGATGAAAAACTGTTTTTT. Protein product: CASSYGTGDEKLFF. The V gene is TRBV6-5, the J gene TRBJ1-4; TRBD1 agrees at 7 bases. V was pared by 3 bases and J by 6 bases, with 4 bases of the junction left unmatched. CDR3 length equals 14 residues. Germline CDR1 and CDR2: MNHEY and SVGAGI.

The rearrangement joins TRBV2 to TRBJ1-5; D might be TRBD1 (5 bases). V lost 6 bases to trimming and J lost 0 bases, with 9 bases between them. The CDR3 extends over 14 amino acids. Per germline, CDR1 SNHLY and CDR2 FYNNEI. CDR3 in DNA: TGTGCCAGCAGCCGGGACGTTAGCAATCAGCCCCAGCATTTT. This codes for CASSRDVSNQPQHF.

Here the CDR3 DNA reads TGTGCCAGCAGCACGACAGGGAACACTGAAGCTTTCTTT. This codes for CASSTTGNTEAFF. This chain joins TRBV6-1 and TRBJ1-1, with TRBD1 as a possible D gene (6 bases). The CDR3 is made up of 13 amino acids. Trimming took 6 bases from V and 1 from J, leaving 9 bases between them. Germline V gene data show CDR1 as MNHNS and CDR2 as SASEGT.

The rearrangement joins TRBV5-1 to TRBJ2-5, with 7 bases fitting TRBD1. The end of the DNA aligns better with TRBJ2-7, so the J call may be wrong. Germline V gives CDR1 SGHRS, CDR2 YFSETQ. The CDR3 sequence is 14 residues long. This CDR3 is CASSLDRGGYEQYF. CDR3 DNA sequence: TGCGCCAGCAGCTTGGACAGGGGCGGATACGAGCAGTACTTC.

J is TRBJ1-3 and V is TRBV5-1; the match to TRBD1 covers 7 bases. Trimming at V came to 4 bases and at J to 1 base, leaving 8 bases not matched to a gene. CDR1 SGHRS and CDR2 YFSETQ come from the germline V gene. The CDR3 length is 16 residues. CDR3 in DNA: TGCGCCAGCAGCAACCCGGGACAGACTTCTGGAAACACCATATATTTT. This codes for CASSNPGQTSGNTIYF.

The chain carries TRBV18 and TRBJ2-1; 10 bases match TRBD1. The V gene's germline CDR1 is KGHSH and CDR2 LQKENI. The CDR3 is made up of 15 amino acids. V lost 2 bases and J lost 8; bases outside the gene matches: 6. In nucleotides, the CDR3 is TGTGCCAGCTCACCAACGGACAGGGGGTTTCATGAGCAGTTCTTC. Its protein is CASSPTDRGFHEQFF.

This chain links TRBV11-3 with TRBJ2-3; unclear D gene. V dropped 3 bases and J dropped 4 bases, with 11 bases sitting between them. This CDR3 region has 14 residues. The V gene's germline CDR1 is SGHNT and CDR2 YENEEA. CDR3 protein: CASSFLDNPDTQYF. For the CDR3, the DNA is TGTGCCAGCAGCTTTCTCGACAACCCAGATACGCAGTATTTT.

The CDR3 is CASNPSGQRFYTF. In DNA, the CDR3 is TGTGCCAGTAACCCTTCGGGGCAGCGGTTCTACACCTTC. The J gene is TRBJ1-2, the V gene TRBV19, with D tentatively TRBD1 (5 bases). CDR1 and CDR2 from the germline V gene are LNHDA and SQIVND (reference sequence). This CDR3 is 13 amino acids long. Trimming took off 7 bases at V and 10 bases at J, with 19 bases between the two ends.

This clone has only a few counts. The V and J genes are TRBV5-1 and TRBJ1-1; 7 bases align to TRBD1. The CDR3 totals 15 residues. Germline V gene data show CDR1 as SGHRS and CDR2 as YFSETQ. Trimming at V came to 0 bases and at J to 4 bases, leaving 6 bases not matched to a gene. In DNA, the CDR3 is TGCGCCAGCAGCTTGGTTGGGACAGAGGTCACTGAAGCTTTCTTT. Translated: CASSLVGTEVTEAFF.

V gene TRBV20-1 combines with J gene TRBJ2-3; the D is unclear. Germline values: CDR1 DFQATT, CDR2 SNEGSKA (reference sequence). V lost 8 bases, J lost 5 bases, and 8 bases lay in between. There are 10 residues in the CDR3. CDR3 amino acids: CSPSVDTQYF. In DNA form, the CDR3 reads TGCAGTCCCTCCGTAGATACGCAGTATTTT.

CDR3 DNA: TGTGCCAGCTCACCGGGCAGAACCCCTAGCGAGCAGTACTTC. Its protein is CASSPGRTPSEQYF. The chain employs TRBV18 and TRBJ2-7; D remains unclear. The CDR3 contains 14 residues. The V end was cut by 3 bases, the J end by 6 bases, with 15 bases between. Germline assignment: CDR1 KGHSH and CDR2 LQKENI.

V usage is TRBV27 and J usage is TRBJ2-7, with 13 nucleotides matching TRBD2. The CDR3 is 20 amino acids. Germline CDR1 is MNHEY and CDR2 is SMNVEV (reference sequence). V was clipped by 5 bases and J by 0 bases; unmatched bases: 16. The CDR3 loop reads CASSLYQPGLAGRTSYEQYF. For the CDR3, the DNA is TGTGCCAGCAGTCTCTACCAGCCGGGACTAGCGGGGAGAACCTCCTACGAGCAGTACTTC.

The chain couples TRBV5-6 to TRBJ1-2; D remains ambiguous. Germline V lookup: CDR1 SGHDT, CDR2 YYEEEE. This CDR3 spans 13 amino acids. V was shortened by 0 bases and J by 4 bases, with 7 bases between the two germline ends. The CDR3, as DNA: TGTGCCAGCAGCTTGGTAGGAACCTATGGCTACACCTTC. It codes for CASSLVGTYGYTF.

The chain links TRBV27 to TRBJ2-2, with TRBD1 identical over 9 bases. Germline CDR1 and CDR2: MNHEY and SMNVEV (reference sequence). The ends lost 6 bases at V and 1 base at J; junction bases unmatched: 3. The CDR3 consists of 15 residues. This chain's CDR3 is CASRYRGLNTGELFF. The CDR3 DNA reads as TGTGCCAGCAGATACAGGGGGCTGAACACCGGGGAGCTGTTTTTT.

This chain uses TRBV6-1 with TRBJ2-5, with 14 positions matching TRBD2. CDR3 length equals 15 residues. V dropped 4 bases and J dropped 4; count of bases not matched to a gene: 2. Germline V lookup: CDR1 MNHNS, CDR2 SASEGT. The CDR3 coding sequence is TGTGCCAGCAGTGGGGGACTAGCGGGAGCAGAGACCCAGTACTTC. This gives the protein CASSGGLAGAETQYF.